What follows are 20 T cell receptor beta chains derived from one specimen sequenced in a study of human T cells and chemical hapten exposure. Regarding time point: patch test 2, 6 weeks after DPC sensitization. Treatment: therapeutic diphenylcyclopropenone sensitization with weekly scalp DPC. TCRdb fed the RACE reads into MiXCR, producing one record per CDR3 protein. The table has a few hundred thousand distinct CDR3 sequences, nearly 6.5% seen once. Sequenced material: whole blood, taken in connection with sensitization to the hapten diphenylcyclopropenone (DPC). The receptor set was obtained from a woman aged 18-29 years with alopecia areata. Some clones in this sample may be carry-over from other donors' samples.

The V and J genes are TRBV11-2 and TRBJ2-3; possible D gene TRBD2, 6 bases. Looked up from germline, CDR1 is SGHAT and CDR2 is FQNNGV. Trimming shortened V by 0 bases and J by 0 bases, and 13 bases separated the two germline ends. The CDR3 length is 17 residues. The CDR3 DNA reads TGTGCCAGCAGCTTAGAGGGGGAGGCAGCTAGCACAGATACGCAGTATTTT. Translating it yields CASSLEGEAASTDTQYF. The whole variable domain, filled in from reference TRBV11-2 and TRBJ2-3, reads EAGVAQSPRYKIIEKRQSVAFWCNPISGHATLYWYQQILGQGPKLLIQFQNNGVVDDSQLPKDRFSAERLKGVDSTLKIQPAKLEDSAVYLCASSLEGEAASTDTQYFGPGTRLTVL.

This sequence joins TRBV5-1 and TRBJ2-3, with a weak D call TRBD1 (5 bases). Looked up from germline, CDR1 is SGHRS and CDR2 is YFSETQ. CDR3 length equals 16 residues. V lost 5 bases and J lost 3, with 19 bases in between. The CDR3, as DNA: TGCGCCAGCAGTTCAGGCCAGGGATCGATTACAGATACGCAGTATTTT. Protein: CASSSGQGSITDTQYF.

The chain has TRBV7-2 and TRBJ1-4, with TRBD1 as a possible D gene (5 bases). V was clipped by 1 base and J by 8 bases, with 14 bases between them. The CDR3 has 15 residues. Per germline, CDR1 SGHTA and CDR2 FQGNSA. In DNA form, the CDR3 reads TGTGCCAGCAGCTTAGTAGCAGGGAGGACAGAAAAACTGTTTTTT. It encodes CASSLVAGRTEKLFF.

This rearrangement joins TRBV6-4 to TRBJ2-3; D remains ambiguous. CDR1 and CDR2 from the germline V gene are MRHNA and SNTAGT. This CDR3 is built from 14 residues. Between the trimmed V and J ends, which lost 0 bases and 4 bases, there was a span of 8 bases. CDR3 protein: CASSDSKGPDTQYF. Written as DNA, the CDR3 is TGTGCCAGCAGTGACTCAAAGGGCCCAGATACGCAGTATTTT.

This clonotype was picked up a small number of times. This sequence joins TRBV27 and TRBJ2-7, with 7 positions matching TRBD1. The length of the CDR3 is 16 residues. Germline V gene lookup returns CDR1 MNHEY and CDR2 SMNVEV (reference sequence). Losses at the gene ends were 6 bases for V and 0 bases for J; bases not matched to a gene: 11. CDR3 sequence reads: CASSTQGGTSSYEQYF. The DNA of the CDR3 is TGTGCCAGCAGCACTCAAGGGGGCACAAGCTCCTACGAGCAGTACTTC.

The sample holds many counts of this clonotype. J is TRBJ1-4 and V is TRBV3-1, with TRBD1 as a possible D gene (5 bases). CDR1 LGHDT and CDR2 YNNKEL come from the germline V gene (reference sequence). Trimming removed 4 bases at V and 8 bases at J, with 17 bases between. There are 15 residues in the CDR3. The CDR3 nucleotides read TGTGCCAGCAGCCCAGCCCAGGGTGGGAAGGAAAAACTGTTTTTT. Translated: CASSPAQGGKEKLFF.

This clonotype was counted ten times or more. This chain links TRBV15 with TRBJ2-7, with no clear D. This CDR3 region has 13 residues. Germline V gene data show CDR1 as LNHNV and CDR2 as YYDKDF (reference sequence). Trimming took 0 bases from V and 6 from J, leaving 9 bases between them. The CDR3 nucleotides are TGTGCCACCAGCAGAGACTACCCCGGCGAGCAGTACTTC. Protein: CATSRDYPGEQYF.

This clonotype was seen a few times. The chain employs TRBV29-1 and TRBJ2-3; possibly TRBD1 or TRBD2 for D (5 bases each). From germline, CDR1 is SQVTM and CDR2 ANQGSEA. With 7 bases removed from V and 11 bases from J, the gap between germline ends came to 22 bases. CDR3 length: 13 amino acids. The CDR3 here is CSASSWGMVKQYF. The CDR3 region has the DNA TGCAGCGCCTCAAGCTGGGGGATGGTGAAGCAGTATTTT.

The chain joins TRBV4-3 to TRBJ2-3; D may be TRBD2 (5 bases). The CDR3 spans 15 residues. The V end was cut by 4 bases, the J end by 4 bases, with 15 bases between. The V gene's germline CDR1 is LGHNA and CDR2 YSLEER. CDR3 nucleotide sequence: TGCGCCAGCAGCCGGACCCGTCTAGCAGCAGATACGCAGTATTTT. This translates into CASSRTRLAADTQYF.

This clonotype was recorded a few times. The V gene is TRBV4-3, the J gene TRBJ2-3; D call uncertain. This CDR3 contains 14 residues. With 1 base removed from V and 0 bases from J, the gap between germline ends came to 5 bases. The germline V gene has CDR1 LGHNA and CDR2 YSLEER. For the CDR3, the DNA is TGCGCCAGCAGCCAAGGAGACAGCACAGATACGCAGTATTTT. Translation gives CASSQGDSTDTQYF.

J is TRBJ2-7 and V is TRBV4-1, with D possibly TRBD1 on 6 matching bases. The V and J ends lost 3 bases and 2 bases respectively, with 17 bases between them. The CDR3 loop spans 16 amino acids. CDR1 is MGHRA, CDR2 YSYEKL, per germline. Here the CDR3 reads CASSHHPPTGTYEQYF. As DNA, the CDR3 is TGCGCCAGCAGCCATCATCCCCCGACAGGAACCTACGAGCAGTACTTC.

This clonotype was counted ten times or more. This chain links TRBV20-1 with TRBJ1-5; 8 bases align to TRBD1. This CDR3 region has 14 residues. The germline V gene has CDR1 DFQATT and CDR2 SNEGSKA (reference sequence). Germline trimming cut 4 bases from V and 4 bases from J; bases unmatched to any gene: 6. CDR3 sequence reads: CSATNRGDNQPQHF. In nucleotides, the CDR3 is TGCAGTGCTACCAACAGGGGGGATAATCAGCCCCAGCATTTT.

This clonotype was detected many times. The rearrangement joins TRBV7-2 to TRBJ2-3; D might be TRBD2 (6 bases). Germline assignment: CDR1 SGHTA and CDR2 FQGNSA. The CDR3 extends over 14 amino acids. V lost 1 base and J 8 bases, leaving 13 bases between the germline ends. The CDR3 region has the DNA TGTGCCAGCAGCTTAGAAAGGACGCGGGGTACGCAGTATTTT. Translated: CASSLERTRGTQYF.

V usage is TRBV27 and J usage is TRBJ2-7, with D perhaps matching TRBD2 (6 bases). Trimming removed 5 bases at V and 4 bases at J, with 18 bases between. Germline CDR1 reads MNHEY; CDR2 reads SMNVEV (reference sequence). The CDR3 is made up of 15 amino acids. CDR3: CASSPRGSRGYEQYF. As DNA, the CDR3 is TGTGCCAGCAGTCCACGGGGCTCCCGGGGGTACGAGCAGTACTTC.

This clonotype was seen a few times. The chain is built from TRBV7-9 and TRBJ1-4, with 9 bases lining up with TRBD1. CDR3 size: 15 residues. After removal of 1 base from V and 6 bases from J, the junction contained 3 bases not matched to a gene. Germline V gives CDR1 SEHNR, CDR2 FQNEAQ (reference sequence). CDR3 nucleotides: TGTGCCAGCAGCTTAGATCGACAGGGGGATGAAAAACTGTTTTTT. Its translation is CASSLDRQGDEKLFF.

This clonotype has a count of ten or more. V and J are TRBV11-2 and TRBJ2-3; 8 bases map to TRBD1. Looked up from germline, CDR1 is SGHAT and CDR2 is FQNNGV. J gave up 5 bases and V 3 bases, and 4 bases lay outside the gene matches. This CDR3 comprises 14 residues. This CDR3 is CASSLGQVGDTQYF. The CDR3 nucleotides read TGTGCCAGCAGCTTGGGACAGGTTGGAGATACGCAGTATTTT.

This chain joins TRBV7-9 and TRBJ2-6; TRBD1 aligns across 7 bases. This CDR3 contains 18 residues. V lost 5 bases, J lost 4 bases, and 14 bases stayed unmatched. From germline, CDR1 is SEHNR and CDR2 FQNEAQ (reference sequence). The DNA of the CDR3 is TGTGCCAGCAGCCCAAGACAGGGTACATTCTCCGGGGCCAACGTCCTGACTTTC. As protein: CASSPRQGTFSGANVLTF. The complete variable domain, with remaining parts taken from reference TRBV7-9 and TRBJ2-6, reads DTGVSQNPRHKITKRGQNVTFRCDPISEHNRLYWYRQTLGQGPEFLTYFQNEAQLEKSRLLSDRFSAERPKGSFSTLEIQRTEQGDSAMYLCASSPRQGTFSGANVLTFGAGSRLTVL.

This clonotype was recorded many times. The gene calls are TRBV29-1 and TRBJ1-2; TRBD1 might be the D (5 bases). V was pared by 0 bases and J by 8 bases, with 19 bases between. Germline values: CDR1 SQVTM, CDR2 ANQGSEA. This CDR3 has 15 amino acids. The CDR3 nucleotides read TGCAGCGTTGAAGATCCTGCAGGGTATAAAGTCGGCTACACCTTC. Translation gives CSVEDPAGYKVGYTF.

This clonotype was seen many times. V and J are TRBV4-2 and TRBJ1-1; 7 positions match TRBD1. The CDR3 extends over 15 amino acids. The germline V gene encodes CDR1 LGHNA and CDR2 YNFKEQ. V lost 1 base and J lost 3; bases outside the gene matches: 5. The CDR3 here is CASSQAVQGYTEAFF. In DNA form, the CDR3 reads TGTGCCAGCAGCCAAGCGGTACAGGGGTACACTGAAGCTTTCTTT.

The V and J genes are TRBV7-2 and TRBJ2-3; D is unresolved. Germline values: CDR1 SGHTA, CDR2 FQGNSA. The CDR3 is 14 residues long. Trimming cost V 2 bases and J 2 bases, with 8 bases left between them. CDR3 DNA sequence: TGTGCCAGCAGCTTACGACGGGCCACAGATACGCAGTATTTT. Its translation: CASSLRRATDTQYF. The full variable domain, with the rest looked up from reference TRBV7-2 and TRBJ2-3, is GAGVSQSPSNKVTEKGKDVELRCDPISGHTALYWYRQSLGQGLEFLIYFQGNSAPDKSGLPSDRFSAERTGGSVSTLTIQRTQQEDSAVYLCASSLRRATDTQYFGPGTRLTVL.